One sample yielded the 4 T cell receptor beta chains listed below, sequenced in a study of cytomegalovirus exposure and HLA in healthy donors. Sequencing used immunoSEQ multiplex PCR; TCRdb keeps in-frame clones, though not all of them. There are about 65,000 clones in the sample; about 90% occur only once, and 1.3% lies in the top ten. Material for sequencing was PBMCs. These receptors originate from a woman aged 18-29 years in good health and CMV-seronegative.

This rearrangement joins TRBV29-1 to TRBJ1-1; 7 positions agree with TRBD1. Trimming took 7 bases from V and 1 from J; bases not matched to a gene: 3. The CDR3 has 12 amino acids. Germline V gene data show CDR1 as SQVTM and CDR2 as ANQGSEA. Here the CDR3 reads CSGYRGNTEAFF. DNA for the CDR3: TGCAGCGGGTACAGGGGGAACACTGAAGCTTTCTTT. Drawing the rest from reference TRBV29-1 and TRBJ1-1, the complete variable domain is SAVISQKPSRDICQRGTSLTIQCQVDSQVTMMFWYRQQPGQSLTLIATANQGSEATYESGFVIDKFPISRPNLTFSTLTVSNMSPEDSSIYLCSGYRGNTEAFFGQGTRLTVV.

The V gene is TRBV5-6, the J gene TRBJ2-5; 8 bases are shared with TRBD2. The junction had 10 bases not matched to a gene; V was cut back by 4 bases and J by 2 bases. Germline values: CDR1 SGHDT, CDR2 YYEEEE. The CDR3 sequence is 16 residues long. Here the CDR3 DNA reads TGTGCCAGCAGCCCCTGGGCTAGCGGGCTACAAGAGACCCAGTACTTC. This encodes CASSPWASGLQETQYF.

The rearrangement uses TRBV30 and TRBJ2-5, with D tentatively TRBD2 (7 bases). The V and J ends lost 8 bases and 4 bases respectively, with 17 bases between them. Germline V gene sequence: CDR1 GTSNPN, CDR2 SVGIG (reference sequence). The CDR3 has 13 residues. DNA of the CDR3: TGTGCCGGGGAGGGGGGAGGGCCAGAGACCCAGTACTTC. Translation gives CAGEGGGPETQYF.

The V gene is TRBV6-1, the J gene TRBJ1-1; TRBD1 matches at 7 bases. The V gene end was trimmed by 9 bases and the J gene end by 2 bases; junction bases not matched to a gene: 9. The CDR3 loop spans 14 amino acids. Germline-derived CDR1 and CDR2 are MNHNS and SASEGT. CDR3 coding DNA: TGTGCCAGTACCGACAGGGCAGCCAACACTGAAGCTTTCTTT. It codes for CASTDRAANTEAFF.